One and the same sample provided the 12 T cell receptor beta chains below, sequenced in a study of cytomegalovirus exposure and HLA in healthy donors. A multiplex PCR was run with 60 Vbeta primers and 13 Jbeta primers. Using immunoSEQ multiplex PCR, the repertoire was profiled, and TCRdb retains in-frame clones only, with some absent. The table records 130,000 or so clones, around 70% of them present only once. The specimen was PBMCs. Receptor source: a man aged 40-49 years in good health and CMV-seropositive.

V gene TRBV5-1 combines with J gene TRBJ2-3; 9 bases agree with TRBD2. The germline gives CDR1 SGHRS, CDR2 YFSETQ. The CDR3 consists of 18 residues. V shed 1 base, J shed 2 bases, and the junction held 11 bases outside the gene matches. Here the CDR3 reads CASSLYRATSGDTDTQYF. The CDR3 DNA sequence: TGCGCCAGCAGCTTGTACAGGGCGACTAGCGGCGACACAGATACGCAGTATTTT.

The sample holds a few counts of this clone. V is TRBV6-4 and J is TRBJ2-3; TRBD2 agrees at 10 bases. The CDR3 has 16 amino acids. Germline CDR1 MRHNA, CDR2 SNTAGT. J lost 2 bases, V lost 4 bases, and 6 bases had no gene match. DNA for the CDR3: TGTGCCAGCAGTGTCTTAGCGGGAGGTCTCACAGATACGCAGTATTTT. Translating gives CASSVLAGGLTDTQYF.

On this clone itself: One end of the junction fails to match germline, which may point to a read error. The rearrangement uses TRBV7-9 and TRBJ2-3; 7 bases agree with TRBD1. The CDR3 runs 15 residues. In germline, CDR1 is SEHNR, CDR2 FQNEAQ (reference sequence). CDR3 sequence (DNA): TGTTCCAGCAGCCCACCGGGACAGAGCACAGATACGCAGTATTTT. Translated: CSSSPPGQSTDTQYF.

The chain combines TRBV19 with TRBJ2-1, with D unresolved. The CDR3 is 13 residues long. Trimming left V 6 bases short and J 0 bases short, with 6 bases between. Germline CDR1 LNHDA, CDR2 SQIVND (reference sequence). The CDR3 sequence: CASSHSSYNEQFF. CDR3 sequence (DNA): TGTGCCAGTAGCCATAGCTCCTACAATGAGCAGTTCTTC.

The chain joins TRBV27 to TRBJ1-1; a possible D gene is TRBD1 (5 bases). The CDR3 runs 14 residues. From germline, CDR1 is MNHEY and CDR2 SMNVEV (reference sequence). V was shortened by 2 bases and J by 1 base, with 8 bases between the two germline ends. The DNA of the CDR3 is TGTGCCAGCAGTTTAGGGGGGGGGAACACTGAAGCTTTCTTT. Protein: CASSLGGGNTEAFF.

This clone appeared once. V is TRBV18 and J is TRBJ2-1; 9 bases map to TRBD2. The length of the CDR3 is 16 residues. CDR1 is KGHSH, CDR2 LQKENI, per germline. With 4 bases clipped from V and 5 bases from J, the junction kept 9 bases outside the gene matches. The CDR3 here is CASSRAAGGSDNEQFF. The CDR3 DNA reads TGTGCCAGCTCACGGGCAGCGGGGGGTTCTGACAATGAGCAGTTCTTC.

This clone was seen just once. The rearrangement joins TRBV27 to TRBJ2-1, with 7 bases identical to TRBD1. This CDR3 has 15 residues. V was clipped by 0 bases and J by 6 bases; unmatched bases: 5. CDR1 and CDR2 from the germline V gene are MNHEY and SMNVEV (reference sequence). The CDR3 DNA reads TGTGCCAGCAGTTTATCTGGGACAGTCCCCAATGAGCAGTTCTTC. Encoded protein: CASSLSGTVPNEQFF.

V and J are TRBV9 and TRBJ2-5; perhaps TRBD1 as D (6 bases). The germline V gene has CDR1 SGDLS and CDR2 YYNGEE. The V end was cut by 0 bases, the J end by 1 base, with 10 bases between. CDR3 size: 15 residues. DNA of the CDR3: TGTGCCAGCAGCGTAGCTACAGGGATCCAAGAGACCCAGTACTTC. Its translation: CASSVATGIQETQYF.

CDR3 nucleotides: TGTGCCAGCCTTGAATGGCTAGCGGGGGGGTCGGATACGCAGTATTTT. The encoded protein is CASLEWLAGGSDTQYF. The chain links TRBV2 to TRBJ2-3; TRBD2 matches at 12 bases. V shed 8 bases and J 6 bases; nucleotides not matched to a gene: 12. CDR1 and CDR2 (germline): SNHLY, FYNNEI. The CDR3 has 16 residues.

The chain joins TRBV27 to TRBJ2-1; TRBD1 matches 7 bases. Germline lookup yields CDR1 MNHEY and CDR2 SMNVEV (reference sequence). The ends lost 4 bases at V and 9 bases at J; junction bases unmatched: 12. The CDR3 has 15 residues. CDR3 loop: CASSSRQGSYSEQFF. CDR3 sequence (DNA): TGTGCCAGCAGTTCCCGACAGGGTAGCTATAGTGAGCAGTTCTTC.

V gene TRBV27 combines with J gene TRBJ2-3, with TRBD1 identical over 7 bases. Trimming took 4 bases from V and 2 from J; bases not matched to a gene: 6. Germline CDR1 is MNHEY and CDR2 is SMNVEV (reference sequence). This CDR3 comprises 15 residues. CDR3 sequence reads: CASSSGQFSTDTQYF. CDR3 DNA: TGTGCCAGCAGTTCGGGACAGTTCTCCACAGATACGCAGTATTTT.

This chain links TRBV18 with TRBJ2-2; 7 positions agree with TRBD1. The V gene's germline CDR1 is KGHSH and CDR2 LQKENI. J lost 3 bases, V lost 3 bases, and 7 bases had no gene match. This CDR3 has 16 residues. The CDR3 region is CASSPRTGADTGELFF. Written as DNA, the CDR3 is TGTGCCAGCTCACCCCGCACAGGGGCTGACACCGGGGAGCTGTTTTTT.